This T cell receptor (beta chain) was identified during a study of CD8+CD57+ T cells in acquired aplastic anemia. Study in general: Sorted CD4+ and CD8+ cells gave a mean 3.2 ug DNA, range roughly 0.18 to 27.4 ug.

According to the study, genomic DNA was the template for TCR beta VDJ and CDR3 profiling. Via MiXCR, TCRdb re-called the reads, giving one row per CDR3 protein. Of fewer than 150,000 distinct CDR3 sequences listed, around 48% are singletons. This clonotype appeared once. This CDR3 comprises 13 residues. Germline CDR1 is MNHEY and CDR2 is SVGAGI. The V end was cut by 3 bases, the J end by 5 bases, with 10 bases between. The TCR originated in a human donor in good health, serving as a control. Sample: sorted CD4+, CD8+, or CD8+CD57+ T cells (not recorded which) from PBMCs. This chain links TRBV6-5 with TRBJ1-1; D not certain. The CDR3 DNA reads as TGTGCCAGCAGTTATGCAGGAAGTACTGAAGCTTTCTTT. This codes for CASSYAGSTEAFF.